This T cell receptor beta chain was observed in a study of long-term antiretroviral therapy in people with HIV. Study results and caveats: Pre-ART expanded TRB clones stayed dominant throughout, though often decreasing after ART. The study found narrower CDR3 length ranges in HIV repertoires than in controls.

The germline V gene has CDR1 LNHNV and CDR2 YYDKDF (reference sequence). The CDR3 covers 17 residues. Trimming took 0 bases from V and 2 from J, leaving 14 bases between them. Turning to this clone: Its antigen is not known.

An immunoSEQ assay, version v3.0, was performed at survey level. Generated by immunoSEQ multiplex PCR, the TCRdb table keeps only in-frame clones and is missing some. The sample lists about 14,000 clones, 75% to 85% occurring once. J is TRBJ1-5 and V is TRBV15, with D possibly being TRBD1 (5 bases). The clonotype comes from a man aged 35 to 55 with HIV. The starting material was unsorted PBMCs, obtained 3.2 years before starting antiretroviral therapy. The CDR3 is CATSRDLTGWRNQPQHF. CDR3 DNA sequence: TGTGCCACCAGCAGAGATCTTACAGGCTGGCGCAATCAGCCCCAGCATTTT.